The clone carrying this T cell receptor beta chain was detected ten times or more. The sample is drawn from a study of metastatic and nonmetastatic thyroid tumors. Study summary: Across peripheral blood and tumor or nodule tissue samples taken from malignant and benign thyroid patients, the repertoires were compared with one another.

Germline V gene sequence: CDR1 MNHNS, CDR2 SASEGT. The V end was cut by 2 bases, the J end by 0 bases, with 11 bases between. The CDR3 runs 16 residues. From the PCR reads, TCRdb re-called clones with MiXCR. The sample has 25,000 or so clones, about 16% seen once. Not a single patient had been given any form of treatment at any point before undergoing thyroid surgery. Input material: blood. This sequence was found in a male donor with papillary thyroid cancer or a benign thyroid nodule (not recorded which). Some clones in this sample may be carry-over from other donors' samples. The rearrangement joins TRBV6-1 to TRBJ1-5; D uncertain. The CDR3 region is CASSESTVYSNQPQHF. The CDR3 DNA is TGTGCCAGCAGTGAAAGCACAGTTTATAGCAATCAGCCCCAGCATTTT.